These 22 T cell receptor beta chains share one sample of origin, sequenced in a study of T cells in Graves' hyperthyroidism and ophthalmopathy. Regions amplified from RNA transcripts were the TCR beta CDR3 regions. The HTBI set primed first-round TCR CDR3 RT-PCR. TCRdb re-called the multiplex PCR reads with MiXCR, one entry per CDR3 protein. This table holds about 640,000 distinct CDR3 sequences, approximately 15% found once. Input material: blood. These receptors were obtained from a woman between 50 and 59 years old with Graves' ophthalmopathy.

In this sample, this clonotype turned up a few times. This chain connects TRBV19 to TRBJ2-1; possible D gene TRBD2, 5 bases. Germline CDR1 and CDR2: LNHDA and SQIVND (reference sequence). V lost 3 bases, J lost 6 bases, and 21 bases lay in between. The CDR3 has 17 amino acids. In DNA form, the CDR3 reads TGTGCCAGTAGTATTAGGGAGTATAGGGATGTGGTCAATGAGCAGTTCTTC. This codes for CASSIREYRDVVNEQFF.

This clonotype was counted a few times. The rearrangement joins TRBV5-1 to TRBJ1-2; the D gene is possibly TRBD1 (5 bases). Trimming pared 3 bases from V and 4 bases from J, leaving 16 bases between. The germline V gene encodes CDR1 SGHRS and CDR2 YFSETQ. This CDR3 spans 15 amino acids. The CDR3 spells CASSSLTSGSYGYTF. CDR3 in DNA: TGCGCCAGCAGCTCGCTCACTTCAGGGTCCTATGGCTACACCTTC.

This clonotype occurred many times. V and J are TRBV15 and TRBJ1-2, with D perhaps TRBD1 (6 bases). The V end was cut by 0 bases, the J end by 3 bases, with 11 bases between. This CDR3 has 15 residues. CDR1 and CDR2 from the germline V gene are LNHNV and YYDKDF (reference sequence). This CDR3 is CATSRDRGADYGYTF. The CDR3 nucleotides read TGTGCCACCAGCAGAGATCGGGGGGCGGACTATGGCTACACCTTC.

The table lists this clonotype with a few counts. The chain links TRBV19 to TRBJ1-5; D is undetermined. The CDR3 length is 15 residues. V lost 3 bases and J lost 0, with 9 bases in between. Germline lookup yields CDR1 LNHDA and CDR2 SQIVND (reference sequence). CDR3 sequence: CASSIRQISNQPQHF. The CDR3 DNA reads TGTGCCAGTAGTATTCGTCAGATTAGCAATCAGCCCCAGCATTTT.

This clonotype has ten or more counts. This chain uses TRBV6-2 or TRBV6-3 with TRBJ2-1; possibly TRBD2 for D (5 bases). The germline V gene has CDR1 MNHEY and CDR2 SVGEGT. The germline V and J ends were trimmed by 2 bases and 15 bases, with 11 bases remaining between them. The CDR3 consists of 11 residues. CDR3 residues: CASSYLGRGFF. DNA of the CDR3: TGTGCCAGCAGTTACCTGGGCCGGGGGTTCTTC.

The genes are TRBV4-1 and TRBJ1-5; D is unclear. The V end was cut by 2 bases, the J end by 5 bases, with 10 bases between. This CDR3 contains 14 residues. CDR1 MGHRA and CDR2 YSYEKL come from the germline V gene. CDR3 sequence: CASSQSRVDQPQHF. CDR3 in DNA: TGCGCCAGCAGCCAATCAAGGGTCGATCAGCCCCAGCATTTT.

Many counts were recorded for this clonotype. The gene calls are TRBV28 and TRBJ1-1; 8 nucleotides line up with TRBD1. The CDR3 consists of 15 residues. V lost 7 bases, J lost 0 bases, and 7 bases stayed unmatched. Germline CDR1 and CDR2: MDHEN and SYDVKM. CDR3 in DNA: TGTGCCAGCAAAGGGACAGGCGAAATGAACACTGAAGCTTTCTTT. Protein: CASKGTGEMNTEAFF. The full variable domain, rest sourced from reference TRBV28 and TRBJ1-1, is DVKVTQSSRYLVKRTGEKVFLECVQDMDHENMFWYRQDPGLGLRLIYFSYDVKMKEKGDIPEGYSVSREKKERFSLILESASTNQTSMYLCASKGTGEMNTEAFFGQGTRLTVV.

This clonotype was detected a few times. The chain is built from TRBV12-3 or TRBV12-4 and TRBJ2-1; 8 bases match TRBD1. This CDR3 has 15 residues. V was clipped by 5 bases and J by 9 bases; unmatched bases: 12. Here the CDR3 DNA reads TGTGCCAGCAGTCCCCGGACAGGGTTTATAGGTGAGCAGTTCTTC. Its protein product is CASSPRTGFIGEQFF.

This clonotype has a single count. V and J are TRBV4-1 and TRBJ2-5, with D maybe TRBD1 (7 bases). V was cut by 0 bases and J by 3 bases, with 14 bases left in between. The CDR3 loop spans 16 amino acids. Germline V gene sequence: CDR1 MGHRA, CDR2 YSYEKL. The CDR3 nucleotides read TGCGCCAGCAGCCAAGAGGGGGGACAGACAGAAGAGACCCAGTACTTC. It yields the protein CASSQEGGQTEETQYF.

This clonotype was counted a few times. V is TRBV6-2 or TRBV6-3 and J is TRBJ2-1, with 9 nucleotides matching TRBD2. The CDR3 covers 16 residues. The J segment lost 8 bases and the V segment lost 5 bases, leaving 13 bases of the junction unmatched. The germline V gene encodes CDR1 MNHEY and CDR2 SVGEGT. The CDR3 DNA reads as TGTGCCAGCAGTATCACCTCTAGCGGGAACGCGTATGAGCAGTTCTTC. Protein: CASSITSSGNAYEQFF.

The chain has TRBV19 and TRBJ2-2; D might be TRBD1 (5 bases). The V end was cut by 2 bases, the J end by 6 bases, with 7 bases between. Per germline, CDR1 LNHDA and CDR2 SQIVND (reference sequence). The CDR3 contains 13 residues. The CDR3 sequence: CASSIRGPGELFF. In nucleotides, the CDR3 is TGTGCCAGTAGTATAAGGGGTCCCGGGGAGCTGTTTTTT.

This clonotype has a count of ten or more. This rearrangement joins TRBV3-1 to TRBJ2-1; D is perhaps TRBD2 (5 bases). V lost 1 base and J lost 10, with 8 bases in between. The CDR3 loop spans 12 amino acids. Per germline, CDR1 LGHDT and CDR2 YNNKEL (reference sequence). CDR3 protein: CASSQVRGEQFF. The DNA of the CDR3 is TGTGCCAGCAGCCAAGTGCGCGGGGAGCAGTTCTTC.

In its sample, this clonotype was seen a few times. This chain's CDR3 is CASKMLREETQYF. The CDR3 DNA follows: TGTGCCAGTAAGATGCTAAGAGAAGAGACCCAGTACTTC. The chain couples TRBV19 to TRBJ2-5; D remains ambiguous. The germline V gene has CDR1 LNHDA and CDR2 SQIVND (reference sequence). The CDR3 is 13 amino acids. V was shortened by 7 bases and J by 3 bases, with 12 bases between the two germline ends.

The J gene is TRBJ2-7, the V gene TRBV7-2; 10 bases agree with TRBD2. Germline-derived CDR1 and CDR2 are SGHTA and FQGNSA. V trimming: 4 bases; J trimming: 2 bases; junction bases outside the gene matches: 17. The length of the CDR3 is 19 residues. CDR3 region: CASSSALAALSGGTYEQYF. CDR3 sequence (DNA): TGTGCCAGCAGCTCGGCCCTAGCGGCGCTTAGCGGGGGGACCTACGAGCAGTACTTC.

The chain is built from TRBV20-1 and TRBJ2-2, with 8 bases fitting TRBD2. The CDR3 runs 16 residues. Per the germline V gene, CDR1 is DFQATT and CDR2 is SNEGSKA (reference sequence). Trimming at V came to 6 bases and at J to 4 bases, leaving 13 bases not matched to a gene. The CDR3 sequence: CSAHSRSGSGTGELFF. CDR3 nucleotide sequence: TGCAGTGCCCACTCGAGGAGCGGGAGTGGCACCGGGGAGCTGTTTTTT.

The sample holds many counts of this clonotype. V gene TRBV4-2 combines with J gene TRBJ2-7; the D gene is possibly TRBD2 (5 bases). The V end lost 0 bases, the J end lost 3 bases, and 9 bases lay between the germline ends. Germline V gene data show CDR1 as LGHNA and CDR2 as YNFKEQ. The CDR3 covers 14 residues. CDR3 in amino acids: CASSQESGNYEQYF. The CDR3 DNA follows: TGTGCCAGCAGCCAAGAGAGCGGCAACTACGAGCAGTACTTC.

This clonotype was seen a few times. For the CDR3, the DNA is TGCGCCAGCAGCCTGGCGGGGGGGAGCACCGGGGAGCTGTTTTTT. Translated, it gives CASSLAGGSTGELFF. This chain connects TRBV4-1 to TRBJ2-2, with 9 bases fitting TRBD2. There are 15 residues in the CDR3. Unmatched junction bases numbered 4, after V lost 4 bases and J lost 4 bases. Germline CDR1 is MGHRA and CDR2 is YSYEKL.

The V gene is TRBV5-6, the J gene TRBJ2-1; D possibly corresponds to TRBD2 (6 bases). This CDR3 is built from 15 residues. Looked up from germline, CDR1 is SGHDT and CDR2 is YYEEEE. V was clipped by 2 bases and J by 4 bases, with 13 bases between them. The CDR3 region is CASSLARDLYNEQFF. The CDR3 nucleotides read TGTGCCAGCAGCTTAGCGCGGGACTTATACAATGAGCAGTTCTTC.

V is TRBV5-6 and J is TRBJ2-7; 8 bases are a match to TRBD1. The CDR3 has 15 amino acids. The germline V gene has CDR1 SGHDT and CDR2 YYEEEE. The J segment lost 6 bases and the V segment lost 3 bases, leaving 11 bases of the junction unmatched. CDR3 DNA: TGTGCCAGCAGCTGGGGGGACAGGTCTCCTCTCGAGCAGTACTTC. Its translation: CASSWGDRSPLEQYF.

A few counts support this clonotype. This rearrangement joins TRBV15 to TRBJ2-2; TRBD2 matches at 11 bases. The germline CDR1 and CDR2 sequences are LNHNV and YYDKDF (reference sequence). This CDR3 comprises 19 residues. With 1 base clipped from V and 0 bases from J, the junction kept 7 bases outside the gene matches. CDR3 bases: TGTGCCACCAGCAGAGTGCTAGCGGGAGGACGAACGAACACCGGGGAGCTGTTTTTT. Its protein product is CATSRVLAGGRTNTGELFF.

As regards this clonotype: The junction differs from germline at one of its ends, possibly a read error. V and J are TRBV20-1 and TRBJ1-1; D possibly corresponds to TRBD1 (5 bases). The CDR3 spans 17 residues. CDR1 and CDR2 (germline): DFQATT, SNEGSKA (reference sequence). In DNA, the CDR3 is TGCAGTACTAGAGAATCCGCAGGGCTAAGTGGAAACACTGAAGCTTTCTTT. This translates into CSTRESAGLSGNTEAFF.

This clonotype was seen repeatedly, ten times or more. The rearrangement links TRBV5-4 to TRBJ2-7; TRBD2 aligns across 8 bases. Germline-derived CDR1 and CDR2 are SGHNT and YYREEE (reference sequence). Losses at the gene ends were 2 bases for V and 2 bases for J; bases not matched to a gene: 9. The CDR3 totals 16 residues. CDR3 in DNA: TGTGCCAGCAGCTTTGTTCCGGGAGGGACACCCTACGAGCAGTACTTC. Translation: CASSFVPGGTPYEQYF.